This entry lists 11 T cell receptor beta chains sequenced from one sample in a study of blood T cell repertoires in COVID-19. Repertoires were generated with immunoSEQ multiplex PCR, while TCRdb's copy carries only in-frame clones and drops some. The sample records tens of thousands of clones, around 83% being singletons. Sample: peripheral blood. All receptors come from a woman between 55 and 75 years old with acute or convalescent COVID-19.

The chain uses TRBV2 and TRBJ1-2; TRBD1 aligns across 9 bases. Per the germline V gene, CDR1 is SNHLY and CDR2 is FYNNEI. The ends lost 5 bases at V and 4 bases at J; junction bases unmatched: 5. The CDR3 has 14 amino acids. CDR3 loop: CASSRDRVSYGYTF. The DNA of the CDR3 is TGTGCCAGCAGTCGGGACAGGGTTTCCTATGGCTACACCTTC.

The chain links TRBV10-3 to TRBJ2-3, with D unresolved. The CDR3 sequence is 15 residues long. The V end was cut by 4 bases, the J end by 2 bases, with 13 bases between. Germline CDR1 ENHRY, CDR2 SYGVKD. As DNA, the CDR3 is TGTGCCATCAGTGGAGTGAATAGTCCCACAGATACGCAGTATTTT. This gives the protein CAISGVNSPTDTQYF.

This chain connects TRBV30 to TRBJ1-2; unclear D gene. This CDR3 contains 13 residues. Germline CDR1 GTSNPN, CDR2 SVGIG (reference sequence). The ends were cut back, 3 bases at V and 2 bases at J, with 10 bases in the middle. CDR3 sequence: CAWREQPNYGYTF. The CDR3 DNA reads TGTGCCTGGAGGGAACAGCCAAACTATGGCTACACCTTC.

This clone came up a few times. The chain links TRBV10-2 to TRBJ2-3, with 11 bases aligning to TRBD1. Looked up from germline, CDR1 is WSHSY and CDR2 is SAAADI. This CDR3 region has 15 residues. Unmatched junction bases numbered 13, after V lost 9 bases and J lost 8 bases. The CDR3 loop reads CASGAGTGGAGTQYF. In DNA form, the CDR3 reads TGCGCCAGTGGGGCCGGGACAGGGGGGGCAGGTACGCAGTATTTT.

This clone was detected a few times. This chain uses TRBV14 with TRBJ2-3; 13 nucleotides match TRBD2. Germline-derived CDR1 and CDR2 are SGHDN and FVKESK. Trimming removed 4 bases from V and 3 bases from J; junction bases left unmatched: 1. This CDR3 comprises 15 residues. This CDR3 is CASSRGLAGTDTQYF. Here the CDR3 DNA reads TGTGCCAGCAGCCGGGGACTAGCGGGAACAGATACGCAGTATTTT.

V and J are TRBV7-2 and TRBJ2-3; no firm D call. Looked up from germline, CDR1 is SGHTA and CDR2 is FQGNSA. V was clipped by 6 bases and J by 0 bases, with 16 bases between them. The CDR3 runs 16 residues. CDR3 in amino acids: CASSPEHLRSTDTQYF. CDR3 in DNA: TGTGCCAGCAGTCCCGAGCACTTGAGGAGCACAGATACGCAGTATTTT.

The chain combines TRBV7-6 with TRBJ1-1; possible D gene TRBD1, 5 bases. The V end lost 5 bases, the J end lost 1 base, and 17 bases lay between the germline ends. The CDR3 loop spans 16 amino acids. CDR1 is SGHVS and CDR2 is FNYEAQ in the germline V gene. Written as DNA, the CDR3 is TGTGCCAGCAGCACCCGACAGAGAAGGGGGAACACTGAAGCTTTCTTT. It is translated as CASSTRQRRGNTEAFF.

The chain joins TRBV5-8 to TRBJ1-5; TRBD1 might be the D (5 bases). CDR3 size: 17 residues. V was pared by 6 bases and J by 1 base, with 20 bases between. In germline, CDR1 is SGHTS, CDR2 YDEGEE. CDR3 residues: CASTPRAYRPSNQPQHF. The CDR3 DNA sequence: TGTGCCAGCACCCCTAGGGCGTACAGGCCAAGCAATCAGCCCCAGCATTTT.

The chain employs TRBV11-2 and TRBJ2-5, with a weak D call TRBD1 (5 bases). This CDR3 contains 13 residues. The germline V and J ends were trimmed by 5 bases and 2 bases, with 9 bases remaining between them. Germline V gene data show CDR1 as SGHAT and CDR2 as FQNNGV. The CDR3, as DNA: TGTGCCAGCAGCCGAAGGGGACAAGAGACCCAGTACTTC. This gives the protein CASSRRGQETQYF. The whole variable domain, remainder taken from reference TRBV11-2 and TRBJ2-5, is EAGVAQSPRYKIIEKRQSVAFWCNPISGHATLYWYQQILGQGPKLLIQFQNNGVVDDSQLPKDRFSAERLKGVDSTLKIQPAKLEDSAVYLCASSRRGQETQYFGPGTRLLVL.

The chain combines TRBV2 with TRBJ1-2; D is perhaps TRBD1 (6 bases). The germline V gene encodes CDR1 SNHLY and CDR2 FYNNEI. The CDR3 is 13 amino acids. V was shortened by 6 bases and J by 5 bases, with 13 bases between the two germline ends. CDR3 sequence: CASRLGQIYGYTF. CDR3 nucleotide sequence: TGTGCCAGCAGACTCGGACAGATTTATGGCTACACCTTC.

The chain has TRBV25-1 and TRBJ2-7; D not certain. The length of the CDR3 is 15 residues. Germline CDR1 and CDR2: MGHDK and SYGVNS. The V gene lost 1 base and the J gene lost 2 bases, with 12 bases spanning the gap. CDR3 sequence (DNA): TGTGCCAGCAGTGAATTACGGGTCCCCACCTACGAGCAGTACTTC. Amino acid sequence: CASSELRVPTYEQYF.